The clone carrying this T cell receptor beta chain came up a few times. This sample was included in a study of blood T cell repertoires in COVID-19. Study as a whole: T cells, B-cell-depleted T cells, or PBMCs provided the cDNA or gDNA that served as material.

Germline V gene sequence: CDR1 MNHEY, CDR2 SMNVEV (reference sequence). This CDR3 is built from 19 residues. V trimming: 5 bases; J trimming: 3 bases; junction bases outside the gene matches: 19. Original methodology: Counts of nucleated cells, estimated from reference gene primer amplification, were obtained. Only in-frame clones appear in the TCRdb table, and some are missing; sequencing was by immunoSEQ multiplex PCR. V and J calls plus clone size are reproduced from that table; the DNA served to infer D and trimming. The data hold about 150,000 clones, with approximately 82% observed a single time.

Input material: peripheral blood. The chain uses TRBV27 and TRBJ1-3, with TRBD1 matching 7 bases. The sequence derives from a woman aged 45-59 years in a cohort sampled during active or convalescent COVID-19. CDR3 coding DNA: TGTGCCAGCAGTCCCACAGGGGTGGCGACCCTGGTCCGTGGAAACACCATATATTTT. This translates into CASSPTGVATLVRGNTIYF.